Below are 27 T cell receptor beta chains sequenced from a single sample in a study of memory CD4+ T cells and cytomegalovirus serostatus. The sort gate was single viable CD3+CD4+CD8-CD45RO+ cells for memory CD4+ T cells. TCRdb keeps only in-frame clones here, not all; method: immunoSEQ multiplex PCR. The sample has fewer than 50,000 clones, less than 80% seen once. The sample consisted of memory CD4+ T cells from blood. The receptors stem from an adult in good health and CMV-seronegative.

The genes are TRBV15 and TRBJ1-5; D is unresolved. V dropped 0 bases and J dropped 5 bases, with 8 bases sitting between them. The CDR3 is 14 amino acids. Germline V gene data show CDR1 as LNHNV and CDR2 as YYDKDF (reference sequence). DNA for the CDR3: TGTGCCACCAGCAGAGATTTGACCTATCAGCCCCAGCATTTT. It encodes CATSRDLTYQPQHF.

Written as DNA, the CDR3 is TGCGCCAGCAGCTTGTTTCCTAGCGGGACCACAGATACGCAGTATTTT. It specifies CASSLFPSGTTDTQYF. J is TRBJ2-3 and V is TRBV5-1; TRBD2 matches at 9 bases. The trim removed 1 base at V and 2 bases at J, leaving 5 bases unmatched. Germline lookup yields CDR1 SGHRS and CDR2 YFSETQ. This CDR3 has 16 residues.

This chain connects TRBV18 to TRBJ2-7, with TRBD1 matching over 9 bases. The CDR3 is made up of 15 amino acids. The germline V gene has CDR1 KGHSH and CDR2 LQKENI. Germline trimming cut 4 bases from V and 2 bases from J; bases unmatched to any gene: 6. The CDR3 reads CASSRETGGTYEQYF. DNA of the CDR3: TGTGCCAGCTCACGCGAGACAGGGGGAACCTACGAGCAGTACTTC.

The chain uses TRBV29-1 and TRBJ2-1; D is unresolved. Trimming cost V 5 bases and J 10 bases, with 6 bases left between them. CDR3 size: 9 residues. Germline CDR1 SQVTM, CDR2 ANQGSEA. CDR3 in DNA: TGCAGCGTTTCAGACGAGCAGTTCTTC. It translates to CSVSDEQFF.

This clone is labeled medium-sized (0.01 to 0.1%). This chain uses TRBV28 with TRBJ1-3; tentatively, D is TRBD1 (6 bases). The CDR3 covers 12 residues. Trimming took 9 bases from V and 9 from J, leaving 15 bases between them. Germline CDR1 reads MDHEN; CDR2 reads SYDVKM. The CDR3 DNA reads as TGTGCCAGTTCAACAGGGCACATCACCATATATTTT. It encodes CASSTGHITIYF.

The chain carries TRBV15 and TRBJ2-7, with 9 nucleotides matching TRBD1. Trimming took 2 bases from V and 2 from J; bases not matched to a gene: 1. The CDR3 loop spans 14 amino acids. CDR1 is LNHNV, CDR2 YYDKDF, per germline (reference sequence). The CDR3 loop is CATSRRQGAYEQYF. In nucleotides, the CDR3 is TGTGCCACCAGCAGAAGACAGGGGGCCTACGAGCAGTACTTC.

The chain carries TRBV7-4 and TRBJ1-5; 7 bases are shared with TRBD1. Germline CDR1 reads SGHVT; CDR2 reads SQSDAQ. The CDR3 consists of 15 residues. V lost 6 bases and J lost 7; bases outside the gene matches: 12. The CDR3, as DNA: TGTGCCAGCAGAACCGAACAGGGGAAGGACCAGCCCCAGCATTTT. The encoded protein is CASRTEQGKDQPQHF.

The CDR3 nucleotides are TGCGCCAGCAGCTTCACGGGACAGGGGACCCTCGAGCAGTACTTC. This codes for CASSFTGQGTLEQYF. The gene calls are TRBV4-3 and TRBJ2-7, with TRBD1 matching 10 bases. Germline values: CDR1 LGHNA, CDR2 YSLEER. The CDR3 consists of 15 residues. The ends lost 5 bases at V and 6 bases at J; junction bases unmatched: 10.

The CDR3 loop is CASSFGRASYNEQFF. Written as DNA, the CDR3 is TGTGCCAGCAGCTTCGGGAGGGCTTCCTACAATGAGCAGTTCTTC. The J gene is TRBJ2-1, the V gene TRBV5-6; 8 positions match TRBD2. The CDR3 has 15 residues. The J segment lost 1 base and the V segment lost 2 bases, leaving 2 bases of the junction unmatched. Per germline, CDR1 SGHDT and CDR2 YYEEEE.

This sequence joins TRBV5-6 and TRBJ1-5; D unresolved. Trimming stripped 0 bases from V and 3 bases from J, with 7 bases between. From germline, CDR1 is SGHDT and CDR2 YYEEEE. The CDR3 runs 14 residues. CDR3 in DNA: TGTGCCAGCAGCTTGGCTGGGGACAATCAGCCCCAGCATTTT. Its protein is CASSLAGDNQPQHF.

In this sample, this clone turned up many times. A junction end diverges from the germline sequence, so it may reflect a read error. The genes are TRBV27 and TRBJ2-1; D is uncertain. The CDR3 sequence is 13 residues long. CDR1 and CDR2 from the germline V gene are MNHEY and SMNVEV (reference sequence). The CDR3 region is CASRLFTGGEQFF. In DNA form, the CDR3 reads TGTGCCAGCAGATTATTCACCGGCGGTGAGCAGTTCTTC.

The DNA for the CDR3 is TGTGCCTGGAGTGTACAGGGTCGGACTAAGGGAGCAGATACGCAGTATTTT. Translation: CAWSVQGRTKGADTQYF. The chain carries TRBV30 and TRBJ2-3; possibly TRBD1 or TRBD2 for D (6 bases each). Germline CDR1 GTSNPN, CDR2 SVGIG (reference sequence). CDR3 length: 17 amino acids. V was clipped by 0 bases and J by 4 bases, with 20 bases between them.

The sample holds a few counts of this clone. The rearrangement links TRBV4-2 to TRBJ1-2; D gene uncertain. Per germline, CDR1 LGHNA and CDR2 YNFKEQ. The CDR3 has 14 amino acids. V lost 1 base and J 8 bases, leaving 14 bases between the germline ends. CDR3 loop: CASSQASQVHGYTF. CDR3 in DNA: TGTGCCAGCAGCCAAGCCTCTCAGGTTCACGGCTACACCTTC.

CDR3 bases: TGTGCCAGCAGGGGGACTAGCGGGAGGCCGGGTGCCTACGAGCAGTACTTC. It yields the protein CASRGTSGRPGAYEQYF. V is TRBV28 and J is TRBJ2-7; 15 bases map to TRBD2. CDR3 length: 17 amino acids. Germline lookup yields CDR1 MDHEN and CDR2 SYDVKM. V lost 6 bases, J lost 2 bases, and 8 bases stayed unmatched.

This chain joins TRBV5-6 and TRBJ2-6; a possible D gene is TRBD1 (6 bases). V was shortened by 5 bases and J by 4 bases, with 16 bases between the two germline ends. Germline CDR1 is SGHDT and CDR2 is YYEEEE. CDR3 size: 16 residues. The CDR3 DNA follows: TGTGCCAGCAGTTGGGATACAGGGTACGGGGCCAACGTCCTGACTTTC. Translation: CASSWDTGYGANVLTF. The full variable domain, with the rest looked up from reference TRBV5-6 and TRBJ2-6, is DAGVTQSPTHLIKTRGQQVTLRCSPKSGHDTVSWYQQALGQGPQFIFQYYEEEERQRGNFPDRFSGHQFPNYSSELNVNALLLGDSALYLCASSWDTGYGANVLTFGAGSRLTVL.

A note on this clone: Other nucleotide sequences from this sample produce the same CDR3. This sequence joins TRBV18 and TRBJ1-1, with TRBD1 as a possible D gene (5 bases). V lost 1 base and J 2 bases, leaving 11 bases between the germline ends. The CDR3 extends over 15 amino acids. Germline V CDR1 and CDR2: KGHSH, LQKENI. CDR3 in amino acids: CASSPRGGDNTEAFF. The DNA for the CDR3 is TGTGCCAGCTCACCACGGGGGGGGGACAACACTGAAGCTTTCTTT.

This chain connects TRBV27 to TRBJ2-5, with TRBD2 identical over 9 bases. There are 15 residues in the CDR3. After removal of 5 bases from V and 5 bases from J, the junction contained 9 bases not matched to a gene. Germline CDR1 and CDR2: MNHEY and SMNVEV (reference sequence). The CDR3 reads CASSPNSGRGETQYF. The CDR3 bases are TGTGCCAGCAGTCCAAATAGCGGGAGAGGGGAGACCCAGTACTTC.

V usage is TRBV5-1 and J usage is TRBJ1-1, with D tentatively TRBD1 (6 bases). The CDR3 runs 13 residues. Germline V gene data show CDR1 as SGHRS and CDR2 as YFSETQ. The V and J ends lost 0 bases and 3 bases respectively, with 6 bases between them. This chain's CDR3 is CASSLDRDTEAFF. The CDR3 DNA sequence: TGCGCCAGCAGCTTGGACAGGGACACTGAAGCTTTCTTT.

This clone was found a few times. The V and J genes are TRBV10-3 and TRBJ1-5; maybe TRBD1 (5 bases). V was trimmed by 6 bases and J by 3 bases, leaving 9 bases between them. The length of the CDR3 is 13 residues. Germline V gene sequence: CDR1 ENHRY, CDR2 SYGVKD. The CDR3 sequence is CAISREPNQPQHF. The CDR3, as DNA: TGTGCCATCAGCAGGGAGCCCAATCAGCCCCAGCATTTT.

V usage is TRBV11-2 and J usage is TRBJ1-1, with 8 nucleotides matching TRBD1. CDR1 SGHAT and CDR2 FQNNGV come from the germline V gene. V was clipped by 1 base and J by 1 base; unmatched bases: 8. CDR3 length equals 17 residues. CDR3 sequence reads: CASSLGQGNTWNTEAFF. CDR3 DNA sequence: TGTGCCAGCAGCTTAGGACAGGGGAATACCTGGAACACTGAAGCTTTCTTT.

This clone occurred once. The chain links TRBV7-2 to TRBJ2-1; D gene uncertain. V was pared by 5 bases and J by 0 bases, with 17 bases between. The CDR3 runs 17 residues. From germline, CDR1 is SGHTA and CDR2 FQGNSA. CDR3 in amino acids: CASSPLRTVSSYNEQFF. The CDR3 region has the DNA TGTGCCAGCAGCCCCCTAAGGACCGTTAGCTCCTACAATGAGCAGTTCTTC.

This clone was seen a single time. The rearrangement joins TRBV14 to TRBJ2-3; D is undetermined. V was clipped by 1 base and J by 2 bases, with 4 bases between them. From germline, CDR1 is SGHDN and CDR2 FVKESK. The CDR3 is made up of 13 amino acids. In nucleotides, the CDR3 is TGTGCCAGCAGCCAAGGATTCACAGATACGCAGTATTTT. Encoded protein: CASSQGFTDTQYF.

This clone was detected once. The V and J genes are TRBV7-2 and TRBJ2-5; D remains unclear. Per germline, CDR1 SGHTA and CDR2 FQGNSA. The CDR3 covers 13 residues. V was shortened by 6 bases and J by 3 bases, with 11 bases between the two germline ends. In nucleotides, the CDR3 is TGTGCCAGCAGTCCGAGATTAAAAGAGACCCAGTACTTC. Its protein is CASSPRLKETQYF.

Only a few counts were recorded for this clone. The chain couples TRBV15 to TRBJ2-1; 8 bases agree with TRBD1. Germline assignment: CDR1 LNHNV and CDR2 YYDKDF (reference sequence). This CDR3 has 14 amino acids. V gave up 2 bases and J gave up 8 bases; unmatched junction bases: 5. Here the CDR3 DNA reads TGTGCCACCAGCAGACGGACAGGGTCGTATGAGCAGTTCTTC. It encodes CATSRRTGSYEQFF. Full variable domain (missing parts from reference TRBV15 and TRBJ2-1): DAMVIQNPRYQVTQFGKPVTLSCSQTLNHNVMYWYQQKSSQAPKLLFHYYDKDFNNEADTPDNFQSRRPNTSFCFLDIRSPGLGDTAMYLCATSRRTGSYEQFFGPGTRLTVL.

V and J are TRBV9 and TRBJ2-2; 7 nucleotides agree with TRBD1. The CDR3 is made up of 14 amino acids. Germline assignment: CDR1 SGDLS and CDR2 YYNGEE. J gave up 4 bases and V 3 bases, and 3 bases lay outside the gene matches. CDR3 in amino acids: CASSEQGITGELFF. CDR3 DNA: TGTGCCAGCAGCGAACAGGGGATCACCGGGGAGCTGTTTTTT. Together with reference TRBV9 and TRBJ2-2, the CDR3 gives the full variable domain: DSGVTQTPKHLITATGQRVTLRCSPRSGDLSVYWYQQSLDQGLQFLIQYYNGEERAKGNILERFSAQQFPDLHSELNLSSLELGDSALYFCASSEQGITGELFFGEGSRLTVL.

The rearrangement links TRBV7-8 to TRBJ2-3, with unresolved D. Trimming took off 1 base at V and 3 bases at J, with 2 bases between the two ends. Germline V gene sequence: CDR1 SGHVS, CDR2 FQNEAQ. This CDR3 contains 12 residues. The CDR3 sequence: CASSLDTDTQYF. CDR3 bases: TGTGCCAGCAGCTTAGATACAGATACGCAGTATTTT.

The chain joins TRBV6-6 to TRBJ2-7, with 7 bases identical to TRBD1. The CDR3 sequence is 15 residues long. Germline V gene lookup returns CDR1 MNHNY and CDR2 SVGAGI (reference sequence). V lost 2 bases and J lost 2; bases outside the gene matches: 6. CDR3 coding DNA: TGTGCCAGCAGTTACGGACAGGAAAATACCTACGAGCAGTACTTC. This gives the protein CASSYGQENTYEQYF.